These 25 T cell receptor beta chains originate from one sample sequenced in a study of metastatic and nonmetastatic thyroid tumors. Patients underwent thyroid surgery, and none had received any treatment before it. TCRdb re-called the PCR reads with MiXCR. The sample comprises just over 70,000 clones, around 20% of which are singletons, and about 13% rests with the top ten. The sample comprised blood. The receptors here all came from a female donor with papillary thyroid cancer or a benign thyroid nodule (not recorded which). Some clones in this sample may be carry-over from other donors' samples.

V gene TRBV5-6 combines with J gene TRBJ2-5; D remains ambiguous. V was trimmed by 0 bases and J by 4 bases, leaving 13 bases between them. Germline lookup yields CDR1 SGHDT and CDR2 YYEEEE. CDR3 length equals 15 residues. CDR3 protein: CASSLDAVFLETQYF. The CDR3 region has the DNA TGTGCCAGCAGCTTGGACGCGGTTTTTTTAGAGACCCAGTACTTC.

Remarks on this clone: One end of the junction fails to match germline, which may point to a read error. The chain couples TRBV28 to TRBJ2-3, with 8 nucleotides matching TRBD1. The CDR3 contains 15 residues. Germline assignment: CDR1 MDHEN and CDR2 SYDVKM. The CDR3 nucleotides are TGTGTCAGCCCTCCAGGGGGCGTGGGCCGGGATACGCAGTATTTT. It encodes CVSPPGGVGRDTQYF.

This clone was found a few times. This chain uses TRBV12-3 or TRBV12-4 with TRBJ2-1, with D tentatively TRBD2 (5 bases). V was pared by 6 bases and J by 6 bases, with 21 bases between. The CDR3 consists of 16 residues. CDR3: CASSLRRGSLPNEQFF. The CDR3 DNA is TGTGCCAGCAGCCTCCGGAGAGGGAGCCTACCCAATGAGCAGTTCTTC.

In this sample, this clone turned up many times. The V gene is TRBV5-1, the J gene TRBJ1-3; TRBD1 matches at 7 bases. CDR1 is SGHRS and CDR2 is YFSETQ in the germline V gene. Unmatched junction bases numbered 6, after V lost 3 bases and J lost 0 bases. The CDR3 length is 16 residues. CDR3 nucleotides: TGCGCCAGCAGCTCGGACAGGCAAAGCTCTGGAAACACCATATATTTT. Amino acids: CASSSDRQSSGNTIYF.

This clone showed up many times. The V and J genes are TRBV7-9 and TRBJ2-7; D call uncertain. The CDR3 runs 14 residues. Germline lookup yields CDR1 SEHNR and CDR2 FQNEAQ (reference sequence). Trimming removed 1 base at V and 0 bases at J, with 7 bases between. The CDR3 DNA follows: TGTGCCAGCAGCTTAGGGCCTCGCTCCTACGAGCAGTACTTC. It specifies CASSLGPRSYEQYF.

This clone was found many times. The chain joins TRBV6-6 to TRBJ2-1; D tentatively fits TRBD1 or TRBD2 (6 bases each). Germline CDR1 is MNHNY and CDR2 is SVGAGI (reference sequence). The CDR3 spans 12 residues. V dropped 2 bases and J dropped 8 bases, with 7 bases sitting between them. The chain's CDR3 is CASSYRGDEQFF. In nucleotides, the CDR3 is TGTGCCAGCAGTTACAGGGGGGATGAGCAGTTCTTC.

This chain uses TRBV9 with TRBJ2-1; 14 bases are shared with TRBD2. Trimming took 0 bases from V and 8 from J; bases not matched to a gene: 13. The germline CDR1 and CDR2 sequences are SGDLS and YYNGEE. The CDR3 runs to 19 residues. The CDR3 loop is CASSVVGQGTSGSRDEQFF. The CDR3 DNA is TGTGCCAGCAGCGTAGTGGGACAGGGGACTAGCGGGAGTAGGGATGAGCAGTTCTTC.

This clone has a count of ten or more. V and J are TRBV7-6 and TRBJ2-1; the match to TRBD1 covers 10 bases. There are 14 residues in the CDR3. CDR1 and CDR2 (germline): SGHVS, FNYEAQ. J lost 6 bases, V lost 7 bases, and 6 bases had no gene match. The CDR3 nucleotides are TGTGCCAGCACCGCCGGGACAGGGGCCAATGAGCAGTTCTTC. It is translated as CASTAGTGANEQFF.

This clone was detected many times. The chain links TRBV6-5 to TRBJ2-7, with D perhaps matching TRBD1 (5 bases). The CDR3 contains 14 residues. V was clipped by 1 base and J by 2 bases, with 9 bases between them. Germline CDR1 MNHEY, CDR2 SVGAGI. Written as DNA, the CDR3 is TGTGCCAGCAGTTACTATGACAGCACCTACGAGCAGTACTTC. This codes for CASSYYDSTYEQYF.

In its sample, this clone was seen many times. The rearrangement uses TRBV6-5 and TRBJ1-2; 9 bases map to TRBD1. The length of the CDR3 is 13 residues. V gave up 2 bases and J gave up 8 bases; unmatched junction bases: 3. Germline CDR1 and CDR2: MNHEY and SVGAGI. CDR3 DNA: TGTGCCAGCAGTTACCTTACAGGGGGCGGCTACACCTTC. Translation: CASSYLTGGGYTF.

This clone has ten or more counts. A much bigger clone sits one base away, suggesting this may be a read error. The CDR3 protein is CAGSQDTGLGYGYTF. CDR3 DNA sequence: TGCGCCGGCAGCCAAGATACGGGGTTAGGGTATGGCTACACCTTC. The genes are TRBV4-1 and TRBJ1-2; D remains ambiguous. CDR1 is MGHRA, CDR2 YSYEKL, per germline. The CDR3 runs 15 residues.

This clone was recorded at least ten times. The gene calls are TRBV5-1 and TRBJ2-5; TRBD1 agrees at 7 bases. Germline V lookup: CDR1 SGHRS, CDR2 YFSETQ. Trimming at V came to 2 bases and at J to 5 bases, leaving 6 bases not matched to a gene. The CDR3 sequence is 14 residues long. CDR3 sequence: CASSLFDREETQYF. CDR3 nucleotides: TGCGCCAGCAGCTTATTCGACAGGGAGGAGACCCAGTACTTC.

This clone was found many times. V and J are TRBV20-1 and TRBJ1-1, with a possible D match to TRBD1 (5 bases). The CDR3 is 14 residues long. The V gene lost 0 bases and the J gene lost 6 bases, with 14 bases spanning the gap. CDR1 is DFQATT, CDR2 SNEGSKA, per germline (reference sequence). The CDR3 DNA sequence: TGCAGTGCTAGAGATGGGGGAGGGAGCCCTGAAGCTTTCTTT. It specifies CSARDGGGSPEAFF.

This clone came up many times. The rearrangement joins TRBV2 to TRBJ2-3, with D perhaps TRBD1 or TRBD2 (5 bases each). V lost 3 bases, J lost 4 bases, and 11 bases lay in between. The length of the CDR3 is 14 residues. Germline CDR1 SNHLY, CDR2 FYNNEI. CDR3 DNA sequence: TGTGCCAGCAGTGACACCCGGGACCCAGATACGCAGTATTTT. This codes for CASSDTRDPDTQYF.

Concerning this clone itself: An end of the junction differs from the germline gene, which may be a read error. The CDR3 nucleotides read TGTGCCTCAACCCTAGGGTGGGGGGCGAACACGGAAGCTTTCTTT. Translation: CASTLGWGANTEAFF. This chain joins TRBV30 and TRBJ1-1, with D possibly being TRBD1 (6 bases). Germline V gene sequence: CDR1 GTSNPN, CDR2 SVGIG (reference sequence). The CDR3 runs to 15 residues.

In this sample, this clone turned up many times. The chain uses TRBV12-3 or TRBV12-4 and TRBJ1-2; tentative D call: TRBD1 (6 bases). The CDR3 runs 14 residues. The V end lost 4 bases, the J end lost 7 bases, and 16 bases lay between the germline ends. CDR3 in DNA: TGTGCCAGCAGTTCACTGGGGGGGGCAGGTGGCTACACCTTC. Encoded protein: CASSSLGGAGGYTF.

In its sample, this clone was seen many times. The V gene is TRBV7-9, the J gene TRBJ2-3; no reliable D call. V lost 2 bases to trimming and J lost 6 bases, with 9 bases between them. Per germline, CDR1 SEHNR and CDR2 FQNEAQ (reference sequence). This CDR3 spans 13 amino acids. The CDR3: CASSLLVPDTQYF. The CDR3 DNA reads TGTGCCAGCAGCTTATTGGTCCCTGATACGCAGTATTTT. Supplemented by reference TRBV7-9 and TRBJ2-3, the full variable domain reads DTGVSQNPRHKITKRGQNVTFRCDPISEHNRLYWYRQTLGQGPEFLTYFQNEAQLEKSRLLSDRFSAERPKGSFSTLEIQRTEQGDSAMYLCASSLLVPDTQYFGPGTRLTVL.

This clone was counted ten times or more. The chain joins TRBV15 to TRBJ2-2; D is unresolved. The CDR3 is 13 residues long. V lost 6 bases and J 6 bases, leaving 11 bases between the germline ends. The germline V gene encodes CDR1 LNHNV and CDR2 YYDKDF (reference sequence). CDR3 sequence (DNA): TGTGCCACCAGAAGAATTCAGGCCGGGGAGCTGTTTTTT. Its translation is CATRRIQAGELFF.

This clone has at least ten counts. This chain connects TRBV20-1 to TRBJ2-1; 10 bases are shared with TRBD2. J gave up 4 bases and V 3 bases, and 6 bases lay outside the gene matches. The germline CDR1 and CDR2 sequences are DFQATT and SNEGSKA (reference sequence). The CDR3 runs 15 residues. CDR3 DNA: TGCAGTGCTAGCCCGATTAGCGGGGGGTACAATGAGCAGTTCTTC. This sequence encodes CSASPISGGYNEQFF.

A note on this clone: This sample includes further DNA sequences coding for the same CDR3. The chain carries TRBV7-2 and TRBJ2-3; a possible D gene is TRBD2 (9 bases). The CDR3 sequence is 16 residues long. The V end was cut by 5 bases, the J end by 4 bases, with 19 bases between. CDR1 SGHTA and CDR2 FQGNSA come from the germline V gene. CDR3 residues: CASSPSGTGYPDTQYF. The CDR3 bases are TGTGCCAGCAGCCCTAGCGGGACAGGTTATCCAGATACGCAGTATTTT.

The table lists this clone with many counts. The chain joins TRBV28 to TRBJ2-5; TRBD2 matches 13 bases. V was clipped by 8 bases and J by 5 bases; unmatched bases: 2. This CDR3 is 13 amino acids long. Germline V lookup: CDR1 MDHEN, CDR2 SYDVKM. The CDR3 loop reads CASRLAGGETQYF. As DNA, the CDR3 is TGTGCCAGCCGACTAGCGGGAGGTGAGACCCAGTACTTC.

This sequence joins TRBV9 and TRBJ1-3, with 8 bases matching TRBD1. The CDR3 sequence is 17 residues long. Unmatched junction bases numbered 5, after V lost 0 bases and J lost 0 bases. Looked up from germline, CDR1 is SGDLS and CDR2 is YYNGEE. The CDR3 DNA reads as TGTGCCAGCAGCGTAGACCGGACAGGGTTCTCTGGAAACACCATATATTTT. Amino acids: CASSVDRTGFSGNTIYF.

This clone has ten or more counts. Other DNA sequences in the sample encode the same CDR3. This chain uses TRBV9 with TRBJ1-1; perhaps TRBD1 as D (6 bases). CDR3 length equals 14 residues. In germline, CDR1 is SGDLS, CDR2 YYNGEE. V lost 4 bases, J lost 5 bases, and 15 bases lay in between. As DNA, the CDR3 is TGTGCCAGCAGCCCAGGGGAGGGAAGGACTGAAGCTTTCTTT. It codes for CASSPGEGRTEAFF.

The table lists this clone with many counts. This sequence joins TRBV11-2 and TRBJ2-2; D remains unclear. CDR3 length: 17 amino acids. The V end lost 0 bases, the J end lost 0 bases, and 11 bases lay between the germline ends. CDR1 and CDR2 (germline): SGHAT, FQNNGV. CDR3 sequence reads: CASSLDGRVPNTGELFF. The CDR3 DNA reads as TGTGCCAGCAGCTTAGATGGACGGGTCCCGAACACCGGGGAGCTGTTTTTT.

This clone appeared many times. The V gene is TRBV11-2, the J gene TRBJ2-2; D not certain. Per germline, CDR1 SGHAT and CDR2 FQNNGV. V was shortened by 2 bases and J by 4 bases, with 8 bases between the two germline ends. The CDR3 runs 14 residues. CDR3 DNA: TGTGCCAGCAGCTTAAACCAGCGCACCGGGGAGCTGTTTTTT. This gives the protein CASSLNQRTGELFF.